The sequence of this T cell receptor beta chain was determined in a study of cytomegalovirus exposure and HLA in healthy donors. The germline V and J ends were trimmed by 4 bases and 1 base, with 14 bases remaining between them. CDR1 is WNHNN and CDR2 is SYGVQD in the germline V gene (reference sequence). The CDR3 is 15 residues long. Study conclusions and caveats: When analyzed later, a missense DCLRE1C variant was found to be linked to TCR beta V- and J-gene trimming. Later analysis identified several of the most significant clusters that appeared linked to common viral pathogens.

In the case of this clone: Its antigen is unknown.

A multiplex PCR was run with 60 Vbeta primers and 13 Jbeta primers. The data were produced by immunoSEQ multiplex PCR, yet TCRdb's version contains in-frame clones alone and is incomplete. The sample consists of approximately 220,000 clones, around 80% of them appearing once. Sequencing used PBMCs. This clonotype originated in a man aged 40-49 years in good health and CMV-seropositive. V and J are TRBV10-1 and TRBJ2-7; possibly TRBD2 for D (6 bases). CDR3 coding DNA: TGCGCCAGCAGTGCCTCATCGGGACTGTCCTACGAGCAGTACTTC. It specifies CASSASSGLSYEQYF.